The clone carrying this T cell receptor (beta chain) was recorded many times. What it binds is not known. CDR1 is GTSNPN and CDR2 is SVGIG in the germline V gene (reference sequence). This CDR3 has 10 amino acids. The sample originates from a study of regulatory T cells in long-lasting Graves disease. Study findings and constraints: Not thyroid tissue but only peripheral blood was studied.

As to time point: newly diagnosed GD, antithyroid drugs for less than 3 months. From PBMCs, RNA was extracted and then used to make the TCR library. Sequencing libraries for TCR beta were prepared with iRepertoire HTBI primers and Arm-PCR of CDR3 regions. TCRdb used MiXCR to reprocess the multiplex PCR reads, holding one entry per CDR3 protein. Among 550,000 or so distinct CDR3 sequences listed, about 11% were seen once. These records were also assigned to another study, of T cells in Graves' hyperthyroidism and ophthalmopathy. That source adds: Thyroid ultrasound and orbital computed tomography, with clinical symptoms and serum thyroxine and TRAb, informed diagnoses.

The TCR was taken from a young woman with Graves disease. Sequencing used peripheral blood mononuclear cells (PBMCs), obtained at new diagnosis, from a patient treated with antithyroid drugs. The chain uses TRBV30 and TRBJ1-4; no definite D call. This CDR3 is CGGCDEKLFF. The CDR3 DNA reads as TGTGGCGGTTGCGATGAAAAACTGTTTTTT. Full variable domain (rest looked up from reference TRBV30 and TRBJ1-4): SQTIHQWPATLVQPVGSPLSLECTVEGTSNPNLYWYRQAAGRGLQLLFYSVGIGQISSEVPQNLSASRPQDRQFILSSKKLLLSDSGFYLCGGCDEKLFFGSGTQLSVL.